This is a list of T cell receptor beta chains from one sample in a study of control samples from healthy donors and cancer patients. The table came from immunoSEQ multiplex PCR; TCRdb's copy has only in-frame clones and leaves some out. The sample has about 190,000 clones, about 93% seen once. Sequencing input: blood. These receptors came from a man between 18 and 29 years old in good health. CDR3s include the opening cysteine and the closing phenylalanine or tryptophan. The D gene is left open where the match is weak.

>TRBV12-3/TRBV12-4|NA
CASSLVGGYEQYF
>TRBV9|NA
CASSVAAGSYGYTF
>TRBV5-6|NA
CASSPQGRFEAFF
>TRBV5-1|TRBD1
CASSLEGQSYNEQFF
>TRBV5-5|NA
CASSRGREQYF
>TRBV6-5|NA
CASRRGHPYEQYF
>TRBV5-1|NA
CASSSDVNTGELFF
>TRBV6-1|TRBD1
CASSEDRAGNIQYF
>TRBV6-5|TRBD1
CASSADRGSYEQYF
>TRBV15|NA
CATSRDKPARGYEQYF
>TRBV2|NA
CASRLDRSSGNTIYF
>TRBV12-5|NA
CASSSRPLNTEAFF
>TRBV19|NA
CASSTLTGLSFF
>TRBV30|TRBD1
CAWATGGTGFGYTF
>TRBV7-3|NA
CASSVGRGETQYF
>TRBV6-5|NA
CASSPPGANTEAFF
>TRBV7-9|TRBD2
CASSSESGADEQFF
>TRBV10-2|TRBD1
CASSLDRGYEQYF
>TRBV18|NA
CASSPNGTRNTIYF
>TRBV2|TRBD1
CASTAGEGAPGEKLFF
>TRBV5-1|NA
CASSLVSGGPETQYF
>TRBV6-5|NA
CASSYSNRPYGYTF
>TRBV9|NA
CASSPLLNTGELFF
>TRBV18|NA
CASSRLLGVNTEAFF
>TRBV25-1|NA
CASSDVGVRVEKLFF
>TRBV11-2|NA
CASSLVKGSYGYTF
>TRBV28|NA
CASSFPSEAFF
>TRBV29-1|TRBD1
CSAISGGSNEKLFF
>TRBV14|TRBD2
CASSQLSGSGGPSTDTQYF
>TRBV5-6|NA
CASSLTRADTQYF
>TRBV6-5|TRBD2
CASTPSGGVINEQFF